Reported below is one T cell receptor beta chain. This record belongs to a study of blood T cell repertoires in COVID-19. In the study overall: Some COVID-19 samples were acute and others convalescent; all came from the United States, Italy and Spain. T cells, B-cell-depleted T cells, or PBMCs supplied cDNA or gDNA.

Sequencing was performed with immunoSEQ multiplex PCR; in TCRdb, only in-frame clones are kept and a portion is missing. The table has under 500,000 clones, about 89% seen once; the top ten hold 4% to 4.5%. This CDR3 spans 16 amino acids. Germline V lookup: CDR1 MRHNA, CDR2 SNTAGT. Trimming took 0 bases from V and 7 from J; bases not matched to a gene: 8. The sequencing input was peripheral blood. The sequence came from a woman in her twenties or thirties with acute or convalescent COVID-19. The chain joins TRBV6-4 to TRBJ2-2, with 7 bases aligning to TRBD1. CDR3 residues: CASSDSGQGVIGELFF. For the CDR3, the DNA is TGTGCCAGCAGTGACTCCGGGCAGGGGGTCATCGGGGAGCTGTTTTTT.